This T cell receptor (beta chain) originates from a study of CXCR3-negative and CXCR3-positive naive CD8 T cells (dated by TCRdb to the late 2010s). Background for the entire study: About 150 million TRB reads were obtained in total, roughly 1.5 +/- 0.3 million reads per library. The TRBV-TRBJ cluster analysis covered naive subsets from 5 or 6 donors and memory cells from 3 donors. Data from 11 donors, pooled across two independent experiments, went into the diversity and physicochemical repertoire analyses.

Study-wide conclusions, independent of this receptor: TRB CDR3s from CXCR3-positive naive cells showed higher hydrophobicity (lower Kidera factor 4), lower energy, and higher strength and volume indices than CXCR3-negative naive cells. Naive CXCR3-negative and CXCR3-positive cells from the same donor showed similar TRBV-TRBJ usage, whereas memory cells showed distinct patterns. CXCR3 expression partially decreased after cryopreservation, so most assays used freshly isolated PBMCs. Repertoire diversity was comparably high in both naive subsets but much lower in memory CD8+ T cells. Because surface CD5, which has been linked to self-reactivity in mice, was comparable between naive subsets, TCR interaction strength was also inferred from TRB CDR3 physicochemical properties.

Reads for this sample came from a NextSeq 550. The Human TCR Profiling Kit (MiLaboratory) was used to prepare UMI-labeled 5' RACE TRB cDNA libraries. The full amount of extracted RNA was used for cDNA synthesis, and the full amount of resulting cDNA was used for PCR amplification. Libraries were prepared in parallel using an identical number of PCR cycles. The study's processing was this. With a minimum of two reads required per UMI, MIGEC and MiXCR pulled out about 57,000 +/- 9,900 unique UMI-labeled TRB cDNA molecules from each library. On average, each library contained approximately 40,000 +/- 10,000 functional in-frame TRB CDR3 nucleotide clonotypes without stop codons. After downsampling to 5000 UMI-labeled TRB molecules per sample, diversity metrics, including normalized Shannon-Wiener and Chao1, were computed in VDJtools. Clonotype-size-weighted physicochemical properties of the central five CDR3 residues (interaction energy, strength, volume and Kidera factor 4) were computed in VDJtools. The reads went through TCRdb reprocessing, and each CDR3 protein sequence gets one entry with no DNA. TCRdb, not the original authors, processed these V and J calls. The sample's table covers 130,000 to 150,000 distinct CDR3 sequences. Around 0.28% of the sample belongs to the ten largest clones.

For every CD8+ T cell subset, 250,000 to 300,000 cells were flow-sorted straight into RLT lysis buffer, and each subset was sorted in triplicate. To keep memory contaminants out, a stringent definition of naive CD8+ T cells was applied: CD45RO-CCR7+CD27+CD95-. Standard density gradient centrifugation was used to isolate peripheral blood mononuclear cells from buffy coats. A FACSAria III was used to flow-sort naive CXCR3-negative and CXCR3-positive CD8+ T cells. Total RNA was extracted from sorted cells using an RNeasy Mini Kit. On this clonotype itself: There is no known antigen for this receptor.

The TCR comes from a human donor in good health. Some clones in this sample may be carry-over from other donors' samples. Sequences were obtained from naive CXCR3+ CD8+ T cells from blood. The intended sense of this specimen's cell subset or site label: CD45RO-CCR7+CD27+CD95- naive CD8+ T cells expressing CXCR3 (TNR3+).

This receptor has the CDR3 CASSSGAGSTEAFF. The rearranged chain carries TRBV27 and TRBJ1-1; TCRdb reports TRBD1, a call that lacks DNA to check it against. Taken from the germline V gene (reference sequence), the CDR1 and CDR2 loops are MNHEY and SMNVEV. The CDR3 runs 14 residues from the cysteine to the phenylalanine. No DNA sequence was recorded.